Below, 18 T cell receptor beta chains from the same sample are listed, as sequenced in a study of cytomegalovirus exposure and HLA in healthy donors. Primers included in the PCR were 60 Vbeta and 13 Jbeta primers. Sequencing was performed with immunoSEQ multiplex PCR; in TCRdb, only in-frame clones are kept and a portion is missing. In all, the sample yields 130,000 or so clones. The sample consisted of PBMCs. These receptor sequences come from a woman aged 18-29 years in good health and CMV-seronegative.

The chain employs TRBV7-2 and TRBJ2-3, with D perhaps TRBD2 (5 bases). The CDR3 totals 15 residues. From germline, CDR1 is SGHTA and CDR2 FQGNSA. V dropped 5 bases and J dropped 1 base, with 13 bases sitting between them. Here the CDR3 DNA reads TGTGCCAGCAGCCCGAGCGGCCTTGGCACAGATACGCAGTATTTT. This encodes CASSPSGLGTDTQYF.

On this clone itself: This same CDR3 is encoded by further DNA sequences in the sample. The chain has TRBV4-2 and TRBJ1-1; D remains unclear. Germline V lookup: CDR1 LGHNA, CDR2 YNFKEQ. The length of the CDR3 is 13 residues. The germline V and J ends were trimmed by 1 base and 4 bases, with 7 bases remaining between them. In nucleotides, the CDR3 is TGTGCCAGCAGCCAAGTGCGGGGCACTGAAGCTTTCTTT. Encoded protein: CASSQVRGTEAFF.

The gene calls are TRBV27 and TRBJ2-5; the match to TRBD1 covers 7 bases. This CDR3 is built from 15 residues. Germline CDR1 reads MNHEY; CDR2 reads SMNVEV (reference sequence). The junction had 5 bases not matched to a gene; V was cut back by 3 bases and J by 1 base. The CDR3 DNA is TGTGCCAGCAGTTTTTCCGGGACAGTCCAAGAGACCCAGTACTTC. Amino acid sequence: CASSFSGTVQETQYF.

The chain employs TRBV5-1 and TRBJ2-7; a weak D match, TRBD2 (5 bases). V gave up 3 bases and J gave up 0 bases, with 16 bases separating them. CDR3 length: 16 residues. In germline, CDR1 is SGHRS, CDR2 YFSETQ. CDR3 sequence: CASSSGIVRSSYEQYF. The CDR3 DNA sequence: TGCGCCAGCAGCTCGGGGATTGTGAGAAGCTCCTACGAGCAGTACTTC. Full variable domain (rest looked up from reference TRBV5-1 and TRBJ2-7): KAGVTQTPRYLIKTRGQQVTLSCSPISGHRSVSWYQQTPGQGLQFLFEYFSETQRNKGNFPGRFSGRQFSNSRSEMNVSTLELGDSALYLCASSSGIVRSSYEQYFGPGTRLTVT.

The J gene is TRBJ2-3, the V gene TRBV27; no reliable D call. Between the trimmed V and J ends, which lost 7 bases and 2 bases, there was a span of 10 bases. Germline V CDR1 and CDR2: MNHEY, SMNVEV (reference sequence). The length of the CDR3 is 13 residues. CDR3 coding DNA: TGTGCCAGCAAAACCACACACACAGATACGCAGTATTTT. Translating it yields CASKTTHTDTQYF.

The chain carries TRBV19 and TRBJ2-3; 8 nucleotides align to TRBD2. With V trimmed by 6 bases and J by 7 bases, 3 bases remained unmatched. Germline lookup yields CDR1 LNHDA and CDR2 SQIVND (reference sequence). The CDR3 spans 12 residues. The CDR3 loop is CASSLAGNTQYF. For the CDR3, the DNA is TGTGCCAGTAGCTTAGCGGGAAATACGCAGTATTTT.

The chain is built from TRBV5-5 and TRBJ2-2; perhaps TRBD1 as D (6 bases). Trimming pared 2 bases from V and 6 bases from J, leaving 14 bases between. The CDR3 loop spans 15 amino acids. The germline V gene encodes CDR1 SGHKS and CDR2 YYEKEE (reference sequence). CDR3 DNA: TGTGCCAGCAGCTTCCGCGTACAGGGATCCGGGGAGCTGTTTTTT. Amino acids: CASSFRVQGSGELFF.

This chain joins TRBV4-2 and TRBJ2-1; 9 bases agree with TRBD1. The CDR3 totals 16 residues. Germline loops: CDR1 LGHNA, CDR2 YNFKEQ. J lost 8 bases, V lost 1 base, and 9 bases had no gene match. CDR3 DNA: TGTGCCAGCAGCCAAGCCCGGGACAGGGCGATGGATGAGCAGTTCTTC. Protein product: CASSQARDRAMDEQFF.

J is TRBJ2-7 and V is TRBV15; 7 bases line up with TRBD1. V lost 1 base and J lost 5; bases outside the gene matches: 5. The CDR3 contains 14 residues. Germline V gene sequence: CDR1 LNHNV, CDR2 YYDKDF (reference sequence). The CDR3: CATSRGGTADEQYF. The CDR3 DNA is TGTGCCACCAGCAGAGGGGGGACAGCTGACGAGCAGTACTTC.

The chain is built from TRBV6-1 and TRBJ2-5; D is possibly TRBD2 (5 bases). The CDR3 runs to 18 residues. Germline CDR1 reads MNHNS; CDR2 reads SASEGT. The V gene lost 0 bases and the J gene lost 3 bases, with 20 bases spanning the gap. CDR3 DNA: TGTGCCAGCAGTGAAGCGCTTCGATCGGGGAGCGGCAAAGAGACCCAGTACTTC. It is translated as CASSEALRSGSGKETQYF.

This chain links TRBV7-2 with TRBJ1-2; 8 bases align to TRBD1. Germline values: CDR1 SGHTA, CDR2 FQGNSA. V lost 6 bases and J lost 5; bases outside the gene matches: 14. The CDR3 contains 16 residues. The CDR3 protein is CASSQDRGRGSYGYTF. In DNA form, the CDR3 reads TGTGCCAGCAGTCAAGACAGGGGAAGGGGATCATATGGCTACACCTTC.

V gene TRBV10-3 combines with J gene TRBJ1-1; TRBD1 aligns across 7 bases. CDR1 and CDR2 from the germline V gene are ENHRY and SYGVKD. V lost 6 bases to trimming and J lost 5 bases; unmatched junction nucleotides: 15. This CDR3 is 16 amino acids long. The CDR3: CAISPREQGRSTEAFF. The CDR3 DNA reads as TGTGCCATCAGCCCGAGGGAACAGGGGAGAAGTACTGAAGCTTTCTTT.

The chain links TRBV6-6 to TRBJ2-4; 9 nucleotides agree with TRBD2. CDR3 length: 15 amino acids. Per the germline V gene, CDR1 is MNHNY and CDR2 is SVGAGI (reference sequence). V shed 8 bases, J shed 6 bases, and the junction held 11 bases outside the gene matches. The CDR3 reads CASFSQGSGRNIQYF. The CDR3 bases are TGTGCCAGCTTCTCCCAGGGTAGCGGGAGAAACATTCAGTACTTC.

The genes are TRBV4-3 and TRBJ1-4; 10 bases line up with TRBD1. From germline, CDR1 is LGHNA and CDR2 YSLEER. After removal of 2 bases from V and 7 bases from J, the junction contained 7 bases not matched to a gene. The CDR3 runs to 16 residues. The CDR3 loop reads CASSQKRGDRGEKLFF. Here the CDR3 DNA reads TGCGCCAGCAGCCAAAAAAGGGGGGACAGGGGTGAAAAACTGTTTTTT.

V is TRBV7-8 and J is TRBJ2-1; D perhaps matches TRBD2 (6 bases). Germline CDR1 is SGHVS and CDR2 is FQNEAQ. The V end was cut by 1 base, the J end by 15 bases, with 13 bases between. The CDR3 is 12 residues long. DNA for the CDR3: TGTGCCAGCAGCTTAGAGGGACTCAAGCCGTTCTTC. Protein product: CASSLEGLKPFF.

The chain carries TRBV5-4 and TRBJ2-7; 7 positions agree with TRBD1. Germline V CDR1 and CDR2: SGHNT, YYREEE (reference sequence). V was pared by 1 base and J by 4 bases, with 8 bases of the junction left unmatched. The CDR3 spans 15 residues. CDR3 amino acids: CASSLTGAPGYEQYF. In nucleotides, the CDR3 is TGTGCCAGCAGCTTGACAGGGGCCCCCGGGTACGAGCAGTACTTC.

V and J are TRBV5-8 and TRBJ1-5, with a weak D call TRBD1 (5 bases). V was pared by 7 bases and J by 0 bases, with 14 bases between. Per germline, CDR1 SGHTS and CDR2 YDEGEE. The CDR3 has 15 amino acids. In DNA form, the CDR3 reads TGTGCCAGCTCCCAGCGGGGCTATAGCAATCAGCCCCAGCATTTT. It codes for CASSQRGYSNQPQHF.

V gene TRBV28 combines with J gene TRBJ2-5; D is undetermined. This CDR3 comprises 15 residues. Per germline, CDR1 MDHEN and CDR2 SYDVKM. The V gene lost 1 base and the J gene lost 0 bases, with 9 bases spanning the gap. The CDR3 bases are TGTGCCAGCAGTTTATTGGGCTTTAACCAAGAGACCCAGTACTTC. Its translation: CASSLLGFNQETQYF.